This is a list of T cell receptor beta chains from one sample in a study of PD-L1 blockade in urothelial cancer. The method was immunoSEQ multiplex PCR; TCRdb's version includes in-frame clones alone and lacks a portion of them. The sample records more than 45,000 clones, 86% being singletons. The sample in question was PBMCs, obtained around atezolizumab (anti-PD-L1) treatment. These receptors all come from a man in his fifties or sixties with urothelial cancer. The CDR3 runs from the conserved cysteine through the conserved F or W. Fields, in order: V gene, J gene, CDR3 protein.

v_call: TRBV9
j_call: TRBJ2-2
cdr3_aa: CASSEADLRLGGELFF

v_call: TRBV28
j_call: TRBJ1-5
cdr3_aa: CASSLPSDNQPQHF

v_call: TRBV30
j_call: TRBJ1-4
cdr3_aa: CAWSVVGTGSLDANEKLFF

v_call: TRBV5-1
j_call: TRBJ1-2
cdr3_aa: CASSFRAEQTYGYTF

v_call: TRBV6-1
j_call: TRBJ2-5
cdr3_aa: CATDRGRETQYF

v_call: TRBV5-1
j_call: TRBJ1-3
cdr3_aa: CASSSRGSSSGNTIYF

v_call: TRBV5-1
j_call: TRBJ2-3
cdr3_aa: CASSGVIAGAGTDTQYF

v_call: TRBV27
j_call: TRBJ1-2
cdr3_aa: CASSLSPGLPGYGYTF

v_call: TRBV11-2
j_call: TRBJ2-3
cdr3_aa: CASSDSGRGLHF

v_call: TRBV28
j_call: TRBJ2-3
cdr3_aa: CASSLGAGGLTDTQYF

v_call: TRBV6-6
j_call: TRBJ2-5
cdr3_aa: CASSRQGQETQYF

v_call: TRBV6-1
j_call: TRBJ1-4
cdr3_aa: CASSSGTGGEKLFF

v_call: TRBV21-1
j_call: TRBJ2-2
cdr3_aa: CASRPDGGDTGELFF

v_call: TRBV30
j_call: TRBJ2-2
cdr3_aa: CAWSGETGELFF

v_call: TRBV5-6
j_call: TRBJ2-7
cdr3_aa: CASSRPGQAPGEQYF

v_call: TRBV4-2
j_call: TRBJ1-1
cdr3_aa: CASSQTRQGGRSEAFF

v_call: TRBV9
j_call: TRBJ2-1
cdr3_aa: CASSVDASGIVNEQFF

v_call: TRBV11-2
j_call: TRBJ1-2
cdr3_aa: CASSIDRVSYTF

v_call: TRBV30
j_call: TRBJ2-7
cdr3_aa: CALGRDYEQYF

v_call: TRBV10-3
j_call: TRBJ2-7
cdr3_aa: CAIFETGSGEQYF

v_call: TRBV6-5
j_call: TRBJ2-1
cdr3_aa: CASSYSSGRVDEQFF

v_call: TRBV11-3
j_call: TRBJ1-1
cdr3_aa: CASSPHKQGNTEAFF

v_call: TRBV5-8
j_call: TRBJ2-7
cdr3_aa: CASSLASGTYYEQYF

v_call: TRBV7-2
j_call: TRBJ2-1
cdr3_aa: CASSPTILAGGPNEQFF

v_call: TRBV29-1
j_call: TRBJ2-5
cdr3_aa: CSPMGLAEETQYF

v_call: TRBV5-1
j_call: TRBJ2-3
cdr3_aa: CASSLGFGGRVTDTQYF

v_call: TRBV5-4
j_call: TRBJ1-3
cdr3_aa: CASSLNPGAGNTIYF

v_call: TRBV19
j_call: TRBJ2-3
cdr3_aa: CASSPTGTRGDTQYF

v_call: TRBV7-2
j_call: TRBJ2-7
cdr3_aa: CASSLTTSSEQYF

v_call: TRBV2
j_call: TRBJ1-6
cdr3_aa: CASSFGPKGDSPLHF

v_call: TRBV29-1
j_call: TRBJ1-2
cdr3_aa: CSVGDRGANYGYTF

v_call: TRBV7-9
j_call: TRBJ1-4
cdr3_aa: CASSAKTGAYEKLFF

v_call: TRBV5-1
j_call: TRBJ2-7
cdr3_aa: CASSSGVTRAYEQYF

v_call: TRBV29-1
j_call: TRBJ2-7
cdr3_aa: CSVEDSTYEQYF

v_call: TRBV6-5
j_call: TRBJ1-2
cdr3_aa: CASSYGGAGGYTF

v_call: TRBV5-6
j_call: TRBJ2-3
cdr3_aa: CASSDGTGGLTDTQYF

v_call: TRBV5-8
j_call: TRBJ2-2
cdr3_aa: CASSLSTGSGELFF

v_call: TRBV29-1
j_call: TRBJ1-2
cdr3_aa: CSVEVGQNYGYTF

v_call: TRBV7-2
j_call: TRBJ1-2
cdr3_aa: CASSLGQIWGYTF

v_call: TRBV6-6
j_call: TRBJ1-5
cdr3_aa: CASSSQQGARGQPQHF